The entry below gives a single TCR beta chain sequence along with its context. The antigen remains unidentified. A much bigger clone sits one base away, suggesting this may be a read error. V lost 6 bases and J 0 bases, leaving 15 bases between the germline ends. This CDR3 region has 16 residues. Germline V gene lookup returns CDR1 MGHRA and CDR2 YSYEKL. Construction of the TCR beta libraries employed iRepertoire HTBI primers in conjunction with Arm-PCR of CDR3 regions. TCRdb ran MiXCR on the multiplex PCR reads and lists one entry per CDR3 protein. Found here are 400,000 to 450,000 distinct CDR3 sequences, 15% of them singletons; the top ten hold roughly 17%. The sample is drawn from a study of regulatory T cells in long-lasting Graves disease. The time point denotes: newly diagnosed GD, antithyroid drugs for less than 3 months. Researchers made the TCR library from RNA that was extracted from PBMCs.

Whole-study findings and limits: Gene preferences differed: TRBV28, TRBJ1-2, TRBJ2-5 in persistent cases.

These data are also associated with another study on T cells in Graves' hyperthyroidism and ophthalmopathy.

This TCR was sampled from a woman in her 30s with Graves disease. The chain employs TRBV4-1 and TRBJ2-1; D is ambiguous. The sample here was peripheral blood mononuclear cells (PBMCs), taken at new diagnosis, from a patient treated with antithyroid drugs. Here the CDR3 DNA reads TGCGCCAGCAGACGAGGACCGGAGATCTCCTACAATGAGCAGTTCTTC. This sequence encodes CASRRGPEISYNEQFF.